The 11 T cell receptor beta chains below come from one sample, sequenced in a study of neurological immune-mediated disorders. TCRdb recomputed calls from the 5' RACE reads with MiXCR, one row per CDR3 protein. The sample yields approximately 45,000 distinct CDR3 sequences, about 14% seen once. Documented time point: longitudinal time-point 3. Specimen: PBMCs. These TCRs come from a young man in good health.

This clonotype was recorded at least ten times. The V gene is TRBV7-2, the J gene TRBJ2-1; D uncertain. V shed 1 base and J shed 6 bases, with 10 bases lying between them. This CDR3 is 14 amino acids long. Germline CDR1 and CDR2: SGHTA and FQGNSA. The CDR3 reads CASSLGTLGNEQFF. The CDR3 DNA reads as TGTGCCAGCAGCTTAGGGACCCTAGGCAATGAGCAGTTCTTC.

This clonotype was seen repeatedly, ten times or more. The chain recombines TRBV24-1 with TRBJ2-5; D may be TRBD1 (7 bases). The CDR3 sequence is 17 residues long. Germline lookup yields CDR1 KGHDR and CDR2 SFDVKD. The ends were cut back, 5 bases at V and 3 bases at J, with 21 bases in the middle. As DNA, the CDR3 is TGTGCCACCAGTGCCCCCGCACAGGGGAGGTTGGAAGAGACCCAGTACTTC. Residues: CATSAPAQGRLEETQYF.

The chain joins TRBV20-1 to TRBJ2-5; a weak D match, TRBD1 (6 bases). The germline gives CDR1 DFQATT, CDR2 SNEGSKA (reference sequence). The CDR3 has 13 residues. Trimming stripped 1 base from V and 5 bases from J, with 11 bases between. CDR3 sequence (DNA): TGCAGTGCTAGAGGGACAGCGGTGGAGACCCAGTACTTC. Protein sequence: CSARGTAVETQYF.

The table lists this clonotype with many counts. The V gene is TRBV5-1, the J gene TRBJ1-1; TRBD1 aligns across 7 bases. Trimming cost V 3 bases and J 0 bases; bases outside gene matches: 5. The CDR3 runs to 15 residues. Germline loops: CDR1 SGHRS, CDR2 YFSETQ. CDR3 residues: CASSYDRAMNTEAFF. The CDR3 nucleotides are TGCGCCAGCAGCTACGACAGGGCTATGAACACTGAAGCTTTCTTT.

This clonotype was counted ten times or more. The V and J genes are TRBV5-6 and TRBJ2-1; 7 bases line up with TRBD2. Germline V gives CDR1 SGHDT, CDR2 YYEEEE. CDR3 length: 18 amino acids. J was trimmed by 5 bases and V by 2 bases; bases with no gene match: 16. CDR3 nucleotide sequence: TGTGCCAGCAGCTTATCCTATGTCAGGGAGGGCCGCAACAATGAGCAGTTCTTC. Amino acid sequence: CASSLSYVREGRNNEQFF. Full variable domain (rest looked up from reference TRBV5-6 and TRBJ2-1): DAGVTQSPTHLIKTRGQQVTLRCSPKSGHDTVSWYQQALGQGPQFIFQYYEEEERQRGNFPDRFSGHQFPNYSSELNVNALLLGDSALYLCASSLSYVREGRNNEQFFGPGTRLTVL.

This clonotype came up many times. The chain has TRBV7-2 and TRBJ2-1; no clear D gene. CDR1 is SGHTA, CDR2 FQGNSA, per germline. Trimming removed 4 bases at V and 10 bases at J, with 17 bases between. The CDR3 spans 14 residues. CDR3 sequence (DNA): TGTGCCAGCAGCTCCCCAACTGGTTCGGCCGAGCAGTTCTTC. Translation: CASSSPTGSAEQFF.

This clonotype was picked up many times. The chain has TRBV2 and TRBJ2-5, with D hard to call. Germline V gene sequence: CDR1 SNHLY, CDR2 FYNNEI. The ends were cut back, 7 bases at V and 2 bases at J, with 5 bases in the middle. The length of the CDR3 is 11 residues. CDR3 coding DNA: TGTGCCAGCAACTCGCAAGAGACCCAGTACTTC. This translates into CASNSQETQYF.

This clonotype was detected ten times or more. The chain carries TRBV6-5 and TRBJ2-3, with 9 bases aligning to TRBD1. The CDR3 is 13 amino acids. Germline V gives CDR1 MNHEY, CDR2 SVGAGI. V dropped 10 bases and J dropped 3; count of bases not matched to a gene: 5. Here the CDR3 reads CATRQGVTDTQYF. DNA for the CDR3: TGTGCCACCAGACAGGGGGTGACAGATACGCAGTATTTT.

This clonotype appeared many times. CDR3 loop: CASSQYSNQPQHF. The CDR3 DNA reads as TGTGCCAGCAGTCAGTATAGCAATCAGCCCCAGCATTTT. This chain joins TRBV6-6 and TRBJ1-5; D gene unclear. Trimming removed 5 bases from V and 0 bases from J, with 5 bases in between. Germline CDR1 reads MNHNY; CDR2 reads SVGAGI (reference sequence). CDR3 size: 13 residues.

This clonotype was seen at least ten times. The chain joins TRBV14 to TRBJ1-4, with D hard to call. Germline values: CDR1 SGHDN, CDR2 FVKESK. Trimming left V 4 bases short and J 4 bases short, with 10 bases between. This CDR3 has 14 amino acids. The CDR3 region is CASSRQLHNEKLFF. The CDR3 DNA sequence: TGTGCCAGCAGCCGGCAACTTCATAATGAAAAACTGTTTTTT.

This clonotype was observed many times. This chain connects TRBV5-1 to TRBJ2-5; D gene ambiguous. The V gene's germline CDR1 is SGHRS and CDR2 YFSETQ. V gave up 4 bases and J gave up 5 bases, with 9 bases separating them. The CDR3 has 12 amino acids. The CDR3 protein is CASSPGVETQYF. CDR3 coding DNA: TGCGCCAGCAGCCCCGGCGTGGAGACCCAGTACTTC.